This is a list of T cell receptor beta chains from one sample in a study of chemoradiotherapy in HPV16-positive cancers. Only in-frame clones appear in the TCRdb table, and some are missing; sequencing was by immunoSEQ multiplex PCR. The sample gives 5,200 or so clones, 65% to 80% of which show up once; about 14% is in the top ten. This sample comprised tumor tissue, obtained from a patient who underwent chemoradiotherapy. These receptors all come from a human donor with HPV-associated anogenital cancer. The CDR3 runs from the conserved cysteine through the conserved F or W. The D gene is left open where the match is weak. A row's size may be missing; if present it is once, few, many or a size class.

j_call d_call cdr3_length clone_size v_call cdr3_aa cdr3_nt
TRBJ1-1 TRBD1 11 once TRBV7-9 CASSLGGGAFF TGTGCCAGCAGCTTGGGAGGGGGCGCTTTCTTT
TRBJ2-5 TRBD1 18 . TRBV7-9 CASSLAVGGTGVQETQYF TGTGCCAGCAGCTTAGCTGTTGGAGGGACAGGGGTTCAAGAGACCCAGTACTTC
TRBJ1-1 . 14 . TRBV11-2 CASSLGRHRAEAFF TGTGCCAGCAGCTTAGGGAGGCACAGGGCTGAAGCTTTCTTT
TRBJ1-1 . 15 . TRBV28 CASSSGDFTYTEAFF TGTGCCAGCAGTTCAGGGGACTTTACCTACACTGAAGCTTTCTTT
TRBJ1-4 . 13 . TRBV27 CASSTHWGEKLFF TGTGCCAGCAGTACCCACTGGGGAGAAAAACTGTTTTTT
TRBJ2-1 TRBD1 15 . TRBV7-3 CASSLQDRAYNEQFF TGTGCCAGCAGCTTACAGGACAGGGCCTACAATGAGCAGTTCTTC
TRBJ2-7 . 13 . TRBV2 CASRAGAPYEQYF TGTGCCAGCAGGGCAGGGGCCCCCTACGAGCAGTACTTC
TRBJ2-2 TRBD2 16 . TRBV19 CASTRTSGGRTGELFF TGTGCCAGTACTAGAACTAGCGGGGGGCGCACCGGGGAGCTGTTTTTT
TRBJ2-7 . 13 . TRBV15 CATSTGQAYEQYF TGTGCCACCAGCACCGGACAAGCCTACGAGCAGTACTTC
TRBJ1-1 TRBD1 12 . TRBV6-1 CASGQGGTEAFF TGTGCCAGCGGACAGGGCGGGACTGAAGCTTTCTTT
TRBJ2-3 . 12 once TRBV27 CASSFLEDTQYF TGTGCCAGCAGTTTTCTTGAAGATACGCAGTATTTT
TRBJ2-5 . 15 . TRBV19 CASTPRVGYQETQYF TGTGCCAGTACCCCCCGCGTTGGGTACCAAGAGACCCAGTACTTC
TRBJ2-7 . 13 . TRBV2 CASSRSGPYEQYF TGTGCCAGCAGCCGATCGGGGCCGTACGAGCAGTACTTC
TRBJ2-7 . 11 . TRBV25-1 CASSESSEQYF TGTGCCAGCAGTGAATCCAGCGAGCAGTACTTC
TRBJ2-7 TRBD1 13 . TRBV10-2 CASSGQGKYEQYF TGCGCCAGCAGTGGACAGGGGAAATACGAGCAGTACTTC
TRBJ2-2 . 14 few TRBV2 CASKPVGGTGELFF TGTGCCAGCAAGCCAGTCGGTGGTACCGGGGAGCTGTTTTTT
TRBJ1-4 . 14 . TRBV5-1 CASSSGNDDEKLFF TGCGCCAGCAGCTCCGGGAACGATGATGAAAAACTGTTTTTT
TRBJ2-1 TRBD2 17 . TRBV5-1 CASSLDPLAGGYNEQFF TGCGCCAGCAGCTTGGATCCACTAGCGGGGGGGTACAATGAGCAGTTCTTC
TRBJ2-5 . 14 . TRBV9 CASSVDQRVETQYF TGTGCCAGCAGCGTAGATCAAAGGGTAGAGACCCAGTACTTC
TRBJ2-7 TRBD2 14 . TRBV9 CASSGPGRGDEQYF TGTGCCAGCAGCGGTCCTGGGAGGGGAGACGAGCAGTACTTC
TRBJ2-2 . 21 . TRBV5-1 CASSLVDLDWRGQIYTGELFF TGCGCCAGCAGCTTGGTGGACCTGGACTGGCGGGGACAGATATACACCGGGGAGCTGTTTTTT
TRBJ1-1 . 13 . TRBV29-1 CSVMTDSFTEAFF TGCAGCGTGATGACAGACTCCTTCACTGAAGCTTTCTTT
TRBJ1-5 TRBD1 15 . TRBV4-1 CASSQMDREGQPQHF TGCGCCAGCAGCCAGATGGACAGGGAGGGTCAGCCCCAGCATTTT
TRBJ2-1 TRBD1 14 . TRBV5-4 CASSYPGQDNEQFF TGTGCCAGCAGCTACCCGGGACAGGACAATGAGCAGTTCTTC
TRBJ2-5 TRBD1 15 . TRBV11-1 CASSQETGIVETQYF TGTGCCAGCAGCCAAGAGACAGGGATCGTAGAGACCCAGTACTTC
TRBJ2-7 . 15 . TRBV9 CASSVGIQGTYEQYF TGTGCCAGCAGCGTAGGTATACAGGGAACCTACGAGCAGTACTTC
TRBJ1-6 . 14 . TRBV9 CASSEKQGRSPLHF TGTGCCAGCAGCGAAAAACAGGGACGGTCACCCCTCCACTTT
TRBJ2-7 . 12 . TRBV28 CASRGGSYEQYF TGTGCCAGCAGGGGCGGTTCCTACGAGCAGTACTTC
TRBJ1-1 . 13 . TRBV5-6 CASSDLQDTEAFF TGTGCCAGCAGCGACCTACAGGACACTGAAGCTTTCTTT
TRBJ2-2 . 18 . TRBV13 CASSLVSTGTPNTGELFF TGTGCCAGCAGCTTAGTTTCTACCGGGACCCCAAACACCGGGGAGCTGTTTTTT
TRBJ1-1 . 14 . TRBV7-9 CASSLVRSNTEAFF TGTGCCAGCAGCCTGGTGCGGTCGAACACTGAAGCTTTCTTT
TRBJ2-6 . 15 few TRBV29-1 CSAREFSSGANVLTF TGCAGCGCGAGGGAATTCAGCTCTGGGGCCAACGTCCTGACTTTC
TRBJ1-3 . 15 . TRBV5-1 CASSSTALSGNTIYF TGCGCCAGCAGCTCGACAGCGCTCTCTGGAAACACCATATATTTT
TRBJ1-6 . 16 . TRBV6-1 CASSEHSGAYNSPLHF TGTGCCAGCAGTGAACACTCGGGGGCGTATAATTCACCCCTCCACTTT
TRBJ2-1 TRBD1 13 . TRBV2 CASRQGAYNEQFF TGTGCCTCACGACAGGGGGCCTACAATGAGCAGTTCTTC
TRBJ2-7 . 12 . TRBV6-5 CASSYSAYEQYF TGTGCCAGCAGTTACTCTGCCTACGAGCAGTACTTC
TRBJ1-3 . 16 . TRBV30 CAWSERGPGSGNTIYF TGTGCCTGGAGTGAACGAGGGCCCGGCTCTGGAAACACCATATATTTT
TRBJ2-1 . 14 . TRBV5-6 CASSKLGPNNEQFF TGTGCCAGCAGCAAGCTGGGGCCGAACAATGAGCAGTTCTTC
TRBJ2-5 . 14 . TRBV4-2 CASSPRQGGETQYF TGTGCCAGCAGCCCAAGACAGGGAGGAGAGACCCAGTACTTC
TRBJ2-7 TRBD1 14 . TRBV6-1 CASSNTGGGYEQYF TGTGCCAGCAGTAACACAGGGGGCGGCTACGAGCAGTACTTC
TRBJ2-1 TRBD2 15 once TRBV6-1 CASSTTSGGDNEQFF TGTGCCAGCAGTACAACTAGCGGGGGGGATAATGAGCAGTTCTTC
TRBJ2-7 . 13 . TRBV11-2 CASTQPPDYEQYF TGTGCCAGCACACAACCGCCCGACTACGAGCAGTACTTC
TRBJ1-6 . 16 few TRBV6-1 CASSAAAGANNSPLHF TGTGCCAGCAGTGCAGCCGCCGGGGCAAACAATTCACCCCTCCACTTT
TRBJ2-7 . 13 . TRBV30 CAWTRGSLGEQYF TGTGCCTGGACACGGGGGTCTTTAGGCGAGCAGTACTTC
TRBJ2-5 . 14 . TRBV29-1 CSGTPGHLKETQYF TGCAGCGGTACCCCCGGGCATTTGAAAGAGACCCAGTACTTC
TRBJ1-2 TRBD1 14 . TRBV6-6 CASSHRTGGGGYTF TGTGCCAGCAGCCACCGCACAGGGGGCGGTGGCTACACCTTC
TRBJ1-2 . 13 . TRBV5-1 CASSLRVGYGYTF TGCGCCAGCAGCTTGAGGGTCGGCTATGGCTACACCTTC
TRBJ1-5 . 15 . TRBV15 CATSRGPDSNQPQHF TGTGCCACCAGCAGAGGTCCGGATAGCAATCAGCCCCAGCATTTT
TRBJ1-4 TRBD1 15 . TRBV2 CASSLLGTGVEKLFF TGTGCCAGCAGTTTACTCGGGACAGGGGTTGAAAAACTGTTTTTT
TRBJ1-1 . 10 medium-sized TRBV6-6 CASRSVEAFF TGTGCCAGCAGATCAGTCGAAGCTTTCTTT